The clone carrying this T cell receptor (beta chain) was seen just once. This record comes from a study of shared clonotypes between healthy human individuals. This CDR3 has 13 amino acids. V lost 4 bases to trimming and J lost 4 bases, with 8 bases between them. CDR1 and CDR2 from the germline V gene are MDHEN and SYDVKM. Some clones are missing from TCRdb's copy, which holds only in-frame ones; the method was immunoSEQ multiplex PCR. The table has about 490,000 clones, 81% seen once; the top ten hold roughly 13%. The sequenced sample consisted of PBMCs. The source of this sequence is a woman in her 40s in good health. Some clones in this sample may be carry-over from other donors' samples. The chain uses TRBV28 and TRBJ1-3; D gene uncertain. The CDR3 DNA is TGTGCCAGCAGTTCCGGTATCGGAAACACCATATATTTT. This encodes CASSSGIGNTIYF.